Following are 3 T cell receptor beta chains from one sample sequenced in a study of shared clonotypes between healthy human individuals (dated by TCRdb to 2020 to 2022). The method behind the library was the immunoSEQ multiplex PCR assay. Drawn from immuneACCESS, this table holds only the in-frame rearrangements with V and J called that TCRdb kept. Clones are partly lost; checked studies trace under half to an unresolved V gene and leave the rest unexplained. For this sample the table gives under 600,000 clones, of which about 96% were detected only once. The ten biggest clones cover 0.05% to 0.08% of the sample. Specimen: naive CD4+ T cells sorted from blood. The cell subset or site label corresponds to: CD45RA+ positively selected. Every receptor here comes from a young woman in good health.

V is TRBV14 and J is TRBJ1-3, with D tentatively TRBD1 (5 bases). Trimming cost V 0 bases and J 4 bases, with 10 bases left between them. CDR3 size: 15 residues. CDR1 is SGHDN, CDR2 FVKESK, per germline. The CDR3 spells CASSQDRGAGNTIYF. CDR3 DNA: TGTGCCAGCAGCCAAGATAGAGGGGCCGGAAACACCATATATTTT.

The J gene is TRBJ2-3, the V gene TRBV27; no definite D call. The germline V and J ends were trimmed by 6 bases and 2 bases, with 12 bases remaining between them. Germline CDR1 reads MNHEY; CDR2 reads SMNVEV (reference sequence). The length of the CDR3 is 14 residues. CDR3 sequence: CASSNPSSTDTQYF. The DNA of the CDR3 is TGTGCCAGCAGCAACCCCTCCTCCACAGATACGCAGTATTTT.

The chain recombines TRBV7-3 with TRBJ2-2; 11 nucleotides align to TRBD2. From germline, CDR1 is SGHTA and CDR2 FQGTGA. V was pared by 4 bases and J by 1 base, with 8 bases of the junction left unmatched. This CDR3 has 18 amino acids. As DNA, the CDR3 is TGTGCCAGCAGCTCCCGAAACCTAGCGGGAGGGAACACCGGGGAGCTGTTTTTT. This codes for CASSSRNLAGGNTGELFF.